This TCR beta chain was obtained from a study of shared clonotypes between healthy human individuals. Study-wide findings and caveats: Unshared clonotypes carried lower generation probabilities than those common to all four donors.

Each replicate PCR on the sorted subsets used 200 to 250 ng DNA (around 30,000 T cell genomes). Generated by immunoSEQ multiplex PCR, the TCRdb table keeps only in-frame clones and is missing some. The sample yields around 2.1 million clones, approximately 96% seen once. The germline gives CDR1 SEHNR, CDR2 FQNEAQ (reference sequence). This CDR3 comprises 19 residues. V was clipped by 0 bases and J by 3 bases, with 18 bases between them. Nashville, Tennessee was home to all donors, each a Caucasian adult. CD45RA-negative memory and CD45RA+ naive subsets were split from the CD4+ cells. Concerning this clone itself: Its antigen remains unknown.

The chain joins TRBV7-9 to TRBJ2-6; weak D call: TRBD2 (7 bases). Input material: naive CD4+ T cells sorted from blood. Regarding subset: CD45RA+ positively selected. The sequence derives from a man aged 18-30 years in good health. The CDR3 region is CASSLALHREGVGANVLTF. CDR3 nucleotides: TGTGCCAGCAGCTTAGCTCTCCACAGGGAGGGGGTTGGGGCCAACGTCCTGACTTTC.